One sample yielded the 21 T cell receptor beta chains listed below, sequenced in a study of blood T cell repertoires in COVID-19. Libraries were prepared by immunoSEQ multiplex PCR; TCRdb keeps only in-frame clonotypes and omits some of them. The table lists some 80,000 clones, over 80% of them singletons. The sequenced sample consisted of peripheral blood. Receptor source: a man in his fifties or sixties with acute or convalescent COVID-19.

V and J are TRBV28 and TRBJ1-4, with 7 bases fitting TRBD1. V lost 10 bases and J lost 9; bases outside the gene matches: 14. The germline gives CDR1 MDHEN, CDR2 SYDVKM. This CDR3 contains 14 residues. CDR3 coding DNA: TGTGCCACCTTAATAACGGGACAGCAAAAAAAACTGTTTTTT. This sequence encodes CATLITGQQKKLFF.

The gene calls are TRBV7-2 and TRBJ1-1; 7 bases align to TRBD1. This CDR3 has 12 residues. The trim removed 3 bases at V and 11 bases at J, leaving 6 bases unmatched. The V gene's germline CDR1 is SGHTA and CDR2 FQGNSA. The CDR3 bases are TGTGCCAGCAGCTTTTACAGGGGCAACGCTTTCTTT. It yields the protein CASSFYRGNAFF.

This CDR3 reads CASSITTGGHTGELFF. The CDR3 region has the DNA TGTGCCAGCAGCATCACGACAGGGGGGCACACCGGGGAGCTGTTTTTT. This chain connects TRBV5-6 to TRBJ2-2, with 9 positions matching TRBD1. This CDR3 is built from 16 residues. Trimming took 4 bases from V and 3 from J; bases not matched to a gene: 7. Germline CDR1 and CDR2: SGHDT and YYEEEE.

The chain has TRBV12-3 or TRBV12-4 and TRBJ1-4; unclear D gene. With 10 bases removed from V and 7 bases from J, the gap between germline ends came to 16 bases. CDR3 length equals 13 residues. CDR3 amino acids: CATQLFLGEKLFF. DNA for the CDR3: TGTGCCACCCAGCTCTTTCTAGGTGAAAAACTGTTTTTT.

The chain couples TRBV6-5 to TRBJ1-1; 7 bases match TRBD1. Germline CDR1 reads MNHEY; CDR2 reads SVGAGI. CDR3 length equals 16 residues. V dropped 2 bases and J dropped 4; count of bases not matched to a gene: 10. CDR3: CASSYMRGLGGTEAFF. The CDR3 DNA is TGTGCCAGCAGTTACATGAGGGGGCTAGGTGGCACTGAAGCTTTCTTT.

This chain links TRBV25-1 with TRBJ2-7; TRBD1 aligns across 7 bases. The ends lost 8 bases at V and 5 bases at J; junction bases unmatched: 12. This CDR3 is built from 14 residues. Germline V gives CDR1 MGHDK, CDR2 SYGVNS. Here the CDR3 DNA reads TGTGCCAGCTCTAGACAGGGCTCACCCCACGAGCAGTACTTC. Its protein is CASSRQGSPHEQYF.

Written as DNA, the CDR3 is TGTGCCAGCAGTTTCGGGGGGGGCCTTAGCACAGATACGCAGTATTTT. It is translated as CASSFGGGLSTDTQYF. The chain has TRBV6-5 and TRBJ2-3; 8 positions agree with TRBD2. Germline V CDR1 and CDR2: MNHEY, SVGAGI. The CDR3 consists of 16 residues. V was clipped by 4 bases and J by 0 bases; unmatched bases: 6.

CDR3 DNA: TGTGCCAGCAGCCTTGACAGGGGAGGCACTGAAGCTTTCTTT. This gives the protein CASSLDRGGTEAFF. This sequence joins TRBV7-9 and TRBJ1-1; 8 positions agree with TRBD1. Trimming at V came to 5 bases and at J to 4 bases, leaving 6 bases not matched to a gene. CDR3 length equals 14 residues. The germline CDR1 and CDR2 sequences are SEHNR and FQNEAQ (reference sequence). Full variable domain (remainder filled in from reference TRBV7-9 and TRBJ1-1): DTGVSQNPRHKITKRGQNVTFRCDPISEHNRLYWYRQTLGQGPEFLTYFQNEAQLEKSRLLSDRFSAERPKGSFSTLEIQRTEQGDSAMYLCASSLDRGGTEAFFGQGTRLTVV.

This chain links TRBV24-1 with TRBJ2-2, with D perhaps matching TRBD1 (5 bases). The CDR3 runs to 16 residues. The germline V gene encodes CDR1 KGHDR and CDR2 SFDVKD. With 9 bases removed from V and 0 bases from J, the gap between germline ends came to 16 bases. This chain's CDR3 is CATGTGSNANTGELFF. Written as DNA, the CDR3 is TGTGCCACCGGCACAGGTTCCAACGCGAACACCGGGGAGCTGTTTTTT.

The chain recombines TRBV27 with TRBJ1-2; a possible D gene is TRBD1 (6 bases). The V and J ends lost 6 bases and 6 bases respectively, with 14 bases between them. Germline-derived CDR1 and CDR2 are MNHEY and SMNVEV (reference sequence). There are 13 residues in the CDR3. CDR3 region: CASSHHRVDGYTF. CDR3 DNA sequence: TGTGCCAGCAGCCACCACAGGGTGGATGGCTACACCTTC.

This clone occurred once. The chain recombines TRBV19 with TRBJ1-1, with TRBD1 matching over 11 bases. The J segment lost 3 bases and the V segment lost 6 bases, leaving 0 bases of the junction unmatched. CDR1 and CDR2 from the germline V gene are LNHDA and SQIVND (reference sequence). This CDR3 contains 13 residues. CDR3 in DNA: TGTGCCAGTAGGGACAGGGGGCACACTGAAGCTTTCTTT. Translated: CASRDRGHTEAFF.

This clone occurred once. This rearrangement joins TRBV3-1 (or the pseudogene TRBV3-2) to TRBJ1-6, with 7 bases identical to TRBD1. V was clipped by 5 bases and J by 8 bases; unmatched bases: 9. This CDR3 comprises 15 residues. CDR1 is LGHDT and CDR2 is YNNKEL in the germline V gene (reference sequence). The CDR3 DNA follows: TGTGCCAGCAGCTCGACAGGGATGGGGGATTCACCCCTCCACTTT. It encodes CASSSTGMGDSPLHF.

This clone was recorded once. The rearrangement joins TRBV6-6 to TRBJ2-2; 8 nucleotides align to TRBD2. Germline lookup yields CDR1 MNHNY and CDR2 SVGAGI (reference sequence). CDR3 length: 14 residues. The trim removed 6 bases at V and 7 bases at J, leaving 7 bases unmatched. The CDR3 sequence: CASSLAGGYGELFF. CDR3 sequence (DNA): TGTGCCAGCAGCCTCGCGGGGGGCTACGGGGAGCTGTTTTTT.

The chain uses TRBV25-1 and TRBJ2-2; TRBD2 matches 7 bases. The CDR3 runs 12 residues. Trimming removed 5 bases from V and 6 bases from J; junction bases left unmatched: 0. Germline CDR1 MGHDK, CDR2 SYGVNS. CDR3 in amino acids: CASSLAAGELFF. CDR3 bases: TGTGCCAGCAGTCTAGCGGCCGGGGAGCTGTTTTTT.

This clone was detected only a few times. The chain combines TRBV11-3 with TRBJ1-6, with 7 nucleotides matching TRBD1. CDR1 is SGHNT, CDR2 YENEEA, per germline. V lost 4 bases, J lost 7 bases, and 1 base stayed unmatched. The CDR3 contains 13 residues. The CDR3, as DNA: TGTGCCAGCAGCTCGGGACAGAATTCACCCCTCCACTTT. Protein: CASSSGQNSPLHF.

V and J are TRBV6-2 or TRBV6-3 and TRBJ1-2, with D possibly TRBD1 on 5 matching bases. The CDR3 contains 15 residues. Germline V lookup: CDR1 MNHEY, CDR2 SVGEGT. V was cut by 2 bases and J by 6 bases, with 16 bases left in between. CDR3 sequence: CASSYGSGGEDGYTF. As DNA, the CDR3 is TGTGCCAGCAGTTACGGCAGTGGGGGGGAGGATGGCTACACCTTC.

The rearrangement uses TRBV9 and TRBJ2-2, with 8 bases matching TRBD2. Germline CDR1 is SGDLS and CDR2 is YYNGEE. V shed 0 bases and J 6 bases; nucleotides not matched to a gene: 4. The CDR3 loop spans 15 amino acids. As DNA, the CDR3 is TGTGCCAGCAGCGTAGGGTTCGGGAGGGCCGGGGAGCTGTTTTTT. It translates to CASSVGFGRAGELFF.

J is TRBJ2-7 and V is TRBV4-3; the D gene is possibly TRBD2 (7 bases). Germline values: CDR1 LGHNA, CDR2 YSLEER. The length of the CDR3 is 16 residues. Trimming stripped 2 bases from V and 2 bases from J, with 16 bases between. CDR3 in DNA: TGCGCCAGCAGCCAAACAAGCGGGAAGGGGGCCTACGAGCAGTACTTC. Translation: CASSQTSGKGAYEQYF.

This chain joins TRBV9 and TRBJ1-1; possible D gene TRBD1, 5 bases. Germline V lookup: CDR1 SGDLS, CDR2 YYNGEE. This CDR3 has 13 amino acids. Trimming took off 3 bases at V and 6 bases at J, with 12 bases between the two ends. The CDR3 sequence is CASSARDFAEAFF. The CDR3 nucleotides read TGTGCCAGCAGCGCCAGGGATTTCGCTGAAGCTTTCTTT.

This clone was seen a handful of times. The chain is built from TRBV3-1 (or the pseudogene TRBV3-2) and TRBJ2-2; D ambiguous. The ends were cut back, 5 bases at V and 5 bases at J, with 9 bases in the middle. CDR1 is LGHDT and CDR2 is YNNKEL in the germline V gene (reference sequence). CDR3 length equals 13 residues. The CDR3 DNA is TGTGCCAGCAGCTTCGGAGCAACCGGGGAGCTGTTTTTT. It encodes CASSFGATGELFF.

The J gene is TRBJ2-1, the V gene TRBV11-3; 7 bases fit TRBD1. CDR3 size: 13 residues. Unmatched junction bases numbered 8, after V lost 7 bases and J lost 8 bases. Germline V gene lookup returns CDR1 SGHNT and CDR2 YENEEA. The CDR3 sequence: CASTKTGWHEQFF. CDR3 DNA sequence: TGTGCCAGCACCAAGACAGGGTGGCATGAGCAGTTCTTC. Using reference TRBV11-3 and TRBJ2-1 for the parts outside the CDR3, the full variable domain is EAGVVQSPRYKIIEKKQPVAFWCNPISGHNTLYWYLQNLGQGPELLIRYENEEAVDDSQLPKDRFSAERLKGVDSTLKIQPAELGDSAVYLCASTKTGWHEQFFGPGTRLTVL.